The T cell receptor beta chain under discussion was sequenced for a study of blood T cell repertoires in COVID-19. The wider study: The study drew acute and convalescent COVID-19 samples from the United States, Italy and Spain.

Original processing methods: Amplification from reference gene primers served as the basis for estimated nucleated cell counts. Profiling relied on immunoSEQ multiplex PCR, and the TCRdb table lists in-frame clones only, not all of them. The V and J calls and clone size were taken over from that table, and D and trimming were inferred from the DNA. This sample has about 190,000 clones, with approximately 91% found just once. With 6 bases clipped from V and 0 bases from J, the junction kept 7 bases outside the gene matches. Germline CDR1 and CDR2: MNHEY and SVGEGT. The CDR3 contains 18 residues. Sequences were obtained from peripheral blood. J is TRBJ2-4 and V is TRBV6-2 or TRBV6-3; 14 bases map to TRBD2. The receptor was derived from a woman in her thirties or forties who had recovered from COVID-19. CDR3 sequence: CASSSGTSGRVAKNIQYF. The CDR3 bases are TGTGCCAGCAGCTCCGGGACTAGCGGGAGAGTAGCCAAAAACATTCAGTACTTC.